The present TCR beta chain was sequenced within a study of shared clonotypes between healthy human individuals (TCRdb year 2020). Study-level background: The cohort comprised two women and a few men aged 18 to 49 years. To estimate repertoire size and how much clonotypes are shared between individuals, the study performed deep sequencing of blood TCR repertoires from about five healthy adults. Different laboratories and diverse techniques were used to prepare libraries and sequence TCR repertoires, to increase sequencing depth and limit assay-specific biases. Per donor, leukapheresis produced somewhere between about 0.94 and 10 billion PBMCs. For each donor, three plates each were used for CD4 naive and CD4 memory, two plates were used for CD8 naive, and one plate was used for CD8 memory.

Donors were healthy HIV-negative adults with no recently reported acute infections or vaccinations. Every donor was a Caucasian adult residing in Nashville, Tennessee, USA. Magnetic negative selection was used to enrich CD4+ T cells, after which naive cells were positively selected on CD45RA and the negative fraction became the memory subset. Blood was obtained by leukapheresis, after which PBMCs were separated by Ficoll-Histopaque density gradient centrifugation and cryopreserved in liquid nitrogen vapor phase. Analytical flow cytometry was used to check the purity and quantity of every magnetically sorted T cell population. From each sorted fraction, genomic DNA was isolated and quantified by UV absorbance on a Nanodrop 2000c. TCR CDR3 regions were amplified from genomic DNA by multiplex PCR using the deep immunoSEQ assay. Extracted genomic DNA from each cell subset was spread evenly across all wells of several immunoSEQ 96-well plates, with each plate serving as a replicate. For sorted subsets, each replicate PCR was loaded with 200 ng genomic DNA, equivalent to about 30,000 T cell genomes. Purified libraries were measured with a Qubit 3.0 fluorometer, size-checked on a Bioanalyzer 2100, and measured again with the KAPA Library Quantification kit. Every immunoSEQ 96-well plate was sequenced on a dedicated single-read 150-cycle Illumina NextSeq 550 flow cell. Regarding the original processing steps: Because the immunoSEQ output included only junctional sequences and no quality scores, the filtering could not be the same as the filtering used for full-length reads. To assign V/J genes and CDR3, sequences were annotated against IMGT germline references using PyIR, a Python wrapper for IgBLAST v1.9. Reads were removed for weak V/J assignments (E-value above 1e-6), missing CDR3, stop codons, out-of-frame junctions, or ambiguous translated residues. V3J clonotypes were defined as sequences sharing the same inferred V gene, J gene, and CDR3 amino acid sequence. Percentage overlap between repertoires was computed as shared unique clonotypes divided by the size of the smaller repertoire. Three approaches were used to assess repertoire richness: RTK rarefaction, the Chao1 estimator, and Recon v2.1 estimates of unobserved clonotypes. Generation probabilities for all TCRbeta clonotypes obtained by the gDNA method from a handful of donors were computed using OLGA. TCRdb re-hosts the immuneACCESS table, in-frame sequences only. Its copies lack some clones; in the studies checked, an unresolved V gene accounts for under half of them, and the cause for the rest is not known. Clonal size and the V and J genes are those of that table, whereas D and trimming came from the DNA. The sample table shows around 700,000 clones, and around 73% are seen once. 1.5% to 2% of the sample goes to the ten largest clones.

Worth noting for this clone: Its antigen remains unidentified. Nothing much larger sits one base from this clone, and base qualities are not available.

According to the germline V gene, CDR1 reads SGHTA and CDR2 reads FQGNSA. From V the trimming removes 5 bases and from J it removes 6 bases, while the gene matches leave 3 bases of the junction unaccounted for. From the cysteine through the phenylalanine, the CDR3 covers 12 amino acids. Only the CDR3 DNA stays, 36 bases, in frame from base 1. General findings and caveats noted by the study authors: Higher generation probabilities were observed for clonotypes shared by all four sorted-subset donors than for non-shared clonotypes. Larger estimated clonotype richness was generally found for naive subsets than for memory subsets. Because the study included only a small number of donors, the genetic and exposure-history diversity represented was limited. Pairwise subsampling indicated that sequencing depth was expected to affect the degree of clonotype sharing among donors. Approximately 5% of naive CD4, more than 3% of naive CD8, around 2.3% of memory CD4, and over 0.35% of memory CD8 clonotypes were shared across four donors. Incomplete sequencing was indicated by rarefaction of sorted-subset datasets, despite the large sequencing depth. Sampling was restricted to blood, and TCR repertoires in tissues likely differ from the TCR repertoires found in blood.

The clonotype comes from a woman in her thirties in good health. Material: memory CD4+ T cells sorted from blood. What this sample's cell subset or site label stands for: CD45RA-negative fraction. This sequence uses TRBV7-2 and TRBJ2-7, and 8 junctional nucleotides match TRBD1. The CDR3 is CASSQQGVEQYF. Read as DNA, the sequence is TGTGCCAGCAGCCAACAGGGGGTCGAGCAGTACTTC.